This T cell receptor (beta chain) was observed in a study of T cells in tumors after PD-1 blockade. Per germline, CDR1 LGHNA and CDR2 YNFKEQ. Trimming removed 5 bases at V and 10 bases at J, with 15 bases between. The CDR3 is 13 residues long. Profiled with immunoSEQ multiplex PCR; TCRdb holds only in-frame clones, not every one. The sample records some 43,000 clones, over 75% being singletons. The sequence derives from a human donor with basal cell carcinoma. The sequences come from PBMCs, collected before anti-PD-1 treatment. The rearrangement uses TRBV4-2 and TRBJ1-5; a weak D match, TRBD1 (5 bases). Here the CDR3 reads CASSGGTTDPQHF. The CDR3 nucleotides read TGTGCCAGCAGCGGGGGTACAACAGACCCCCAGCATTTT.